Listed below are T cell receptor beta chains from one sample, sequenced in a study of blood T cell repertoires in COVID-19. Repertoires were generated with immunoSEQ multiplex PCR, while TCRdb's copy carries only in-frame clones and drops some. The table has under 95,000 clones, 70% to 90% seen once. The sample was peripheral blood. These receptors were collected from a middle-aged man with COVID-19, enrolled during active disease. CDR3s include the opening cysteine and the closing phenylalanine or tryptophan. D genes are given only for firm matches. Not every row has a clone size; where given, it reads once, few, many or a size class.

d_call: .; j_call: TRBJ2-3; v_call: TRBV7-2; clone_size: once; cdr3_length: 15; cdr3_nt: TGTGCCAGCAGCTTAACTGTAATCCTCGCAGATACGCAGTATTTT; cdr3_aa: CASSLTVILADTQYF
d_call: TRBD2; j_call: TRBJ2-1; v_call: TRBV5-1; clone_size: .; cdr3_length: 15; cdr3_nt: TGCGCCAGCAGTGTGAGACTAGCGTCCTACAATGAGCAGTTCTTC; cdr3_aa: CASSVRLASYNEQFF
d_call: .; j_call: TRBJ1-2; v_call: TRBV15; clone_size: .; cdr3_length: 13; cdr3_nt: TGTGCCACCAGCCCGGGGGCTAACTATGGCTACACCTTC; cdr3_aa: CATSPGANYGYTF
d_call: .; j_call: TRBJ1-5; v_call: TRBV7-8; clone_size: .; cdr3_length: 15; cdr3_nt: TGTGCCAGCAGCAGTGGACTGACCAGCAATCAGCCCCAGCATTTT; cdr3_aa: CASSSGLTSNQPQHF
d_call: .; j_call: TRBJ1-2; v_call: TRBV14; clone_size: .; cdr3_length: 14; cdr3_nt: TGTGCCAGCAGCCCCCGACAGGATGTCTATGGCTACACCTTC; cdr3_aa: CASSPRQDVYGYTF
d_call: TRBD2; j_call: TRBJ2-1; v_call: TRBV9; clone_size: .; cdr3_length: 16; cdr3_nt: TGTGCCAGCAGCCCTTCTTGGCTAGCGGGAGGGAATGAGCAGTTCTTC; cdr3_aa: CASSPSWLAGGNEQFF
d_call: .; j_call: TRBJ1-2; v_call: TRBV5-1; clone_size: .; cdr3_length: 14; cdr3_nt: TGCGCCAGCACCTTGACTGGGGCCGGCTATGGCTACACCTTC; cdr3_aa: CASTLTGAGYGYTF
d_call: .; j_call: TRBJ1-1; v_call: TRBV19; clone_size: .; cdr3_length: 15; cdr3_nt: TGTGCCAGTAGTATCCTCGGGGGGCGGAACACTGAAGCTTTCTTT; cdr3_aa: CASSILGGRNTEAFF
d_call: .; j_call: TRBJ2-1; v_call: TRBV6-7; clone_size: .; cdr3_length: 18; cdr3_nt: TGTGCCAGCAGTTACTCGGGCGACTACCCGAGGCGGTACAATGAGCAGTTCTTC; cdr3_aa: CASSYSGDYPRRYNEQFF
d_call: TRBD1; j_call: TRBJ2-2; v_call: TRBV9; clone_size: .; cdr3_length: 18; cdr3_nt: TGTGCCAGCAGCCCCTTAAGGGACAGGGGAGTAAGCACCGGGGAGCTGTTTTTT; cdr3_aa: CASSPLRDRGVSTGELFF
d_call: .; j_call: TRBJ1-5; v_call: TRBV15; clone_size: .; cdr3_length: 18; cdr3_nt: TGTGCCACAGCGGCTGGGCTGATCGAATCATATAGCAATCAGCCCCAGCATTTT; cdr3_aa: CATAAGLIESYSNQPQHF
d_call: .; j_call: TRBJ1-3; v_call: TRBV30; clone_size: .; cdr3_length: 15; cdr3_nt: TGTGCCTGGAGCGCGACGTGGGGAGCCGGAAACACCATATATTTT; cdr3_aa: CAWSATWGAGNTIYF
d_call: TRBD2; j_call: TRBJ2-7; v_call: TRBV19; clone_size: .; cdr3_length: 13; cdr3_nt: TGTGCCAGTAGATCTAGCGGGAACTACGAGCAGTACTTC; cdr3_aa: CASRSSGNYEQYF
d_call: .; j_call: TRBJ2-2; v_call: TRBV7-9; clone_size: .; cdr3_length: 12; cdr3_nt: TGTGCCAGCAGCCGAGACTTCGGGGAGCTGTTTTTT; cdr3_aa: CASSRDFGELFF
d_call: TRBD2; j_call: TRBJ2-3; v_call: TRBV5-6; clone_size: .; cdr3_length: 19; cdr3_nt: TGTGCCAGCAGCTCTCAACTACCACTAGCGGGAGTTCGTACAGATACGCAGTATTTT; cdr3_aa: CASSSQLPLAGVRTDTQYF
d_call: .; j_call: TRBJ2-7; v_call: TRBV3-1/TRBV3-2; clone_size: few; cdr3_length: 12; cdr3_nt: TGTGCCAGCAGCCGCAGTCCTGGCGAGCAGTACTTC; cdr3_aa: CASSRSPGEQYF
d_call: TRBD2; j_call: TRBJ2-3; v_call: TRBV6-1; clone_size: few; cdr3_length: 14; cdr3_nt: TGTGCCAGCAGTGGAGCGGGAGAGACAGATACGCAGTATTTT; cdr3_aa: CASSGAGETDTQYF
d_call: .; j_call: TRBJ1-5; v_call: TRBV10-3; clone_size: .; cdr3_length: 14; cdr3_nt: TGTGCCACTTCGGGGGGTTTGAGCAATCAGCCCCAGCATTTT; cdr3_aa: CATSGGLSNQPQHF
d_call: .; j_call: TRBJ1-3; v_call: TRBV2; clone_size: .; cdr3_length: 16; cdr3_nt: TGTGCCAGCAGGCTATACAGGGTTAACTCTGGAAACACCATATATTTT; cdr3_aa: CASRLYRVNSGNTIYF
d_call: .; j_call: TRBJ1-1; v_call: TRBV9; clone_size: .; cdr3_length: 15; cdr3_nt: TGTGCCAGCAGCGTATCGGGGTTGGCAATGACACCGGCTTTCTTT; cdr3_aa: CASSVSGLAMTPAFF
d_call: .; j_call: TRBJ1-3; v_call: TRBV28; clone_size: once; cdr3_length: 12; cdr3_nt: TGTGCCAGCAGTTTATATAGGGGCACCATATATTTT; cdr3_aa: CASSLYRGTIYF
d_call: .; j_call: TRBJ1-1; v_call: TRBV5-1; clone_size: .; cdr3_length: 14; cdr3_nt: TGCGCCAGCAGCCCGAGGGGGGGAATGGCTGAAGCTTTCTTT; cdr3_aa: CASSPRGGMAEAFF
d_call: .; j_call: TRBJ1-4; v_call: TRBV30; clone_size: .; cdr3_length: 14; cdr3_nt: TGTGCCTGGATCCCGTCCTCTACAGGGGAAAAACTGTTTTTT; cdr3_aa: CAWIPSSTGEKLFF
d_call: TRBD2; j_call: TRBJ2-7; v_call: TRBV29-1; clone_size: .; cdr3_length: 13; cdr3_nt: TGCAGCGTTACGTATTTGCGGGAGGGCGAGCAGTACTTC; cdr3_aa: CSVTYLREGEQYF
d_call: .; j_call: TRBJ2-2; v_call: TRBV7-2; clone_size: .; cdr3_length: 15; cdr3_nt: TGTGCCAGCAGCCCGCCCGGGGCGAACACCGGGGAGCTGTTTTTT; cdr3_aa: CASSPPGANTGELFF
d_call: .; j_call: TRBJ1-3; v_call: TRBV30; clone_size: once; cdr3_length: 14; cdr3_nt: TGTGCCTGGAGTTCGCAGGTCTCTGGAAACACCATATATTTT; cdr3_aa: CAWSSQVSGNTIYF
d_call: .; j_call: TRBJ1-1; v_call: TRBV2; clone_size: .; cdr3_length: 14; cdr3_nt: TGTGCCAGCAGTGAAATGGCGGCAGCGAGTGAAGCTTTCTTT; cdr3_aa: CASSEMAAASEAFF
d_call: TRBD1; j_call: TRBJ1-5; v_call: TRBV27; clone_size: once; cdr3_length: 18; cdr3_nt: TGTGCCAGCAGTTTATCGGGACAGGGGCCATATAGCAATCAGCCCCAGCATTTT; cdr3_aa: CASSLSGQGPYSNQPQHF